The 25 T cell receptor beta chains in this list originate from one sample, sequenced in a study of OX40 agonist ivuxolimab in advanced cancers. Using immunoSEQ multiplex PCR, the repertoire was profiled, and TCRdb retains in-frame clones only, with some absent. The repertoire holds approximately 65,000 clones, more than 85% seen once, with about 0.58% in the top ten. Sequencing was performed on CD4+ or CD8+ T cells sorted from blood, taken in a trial of the OX40 agonist ivuxolimab. These receptors all stem from an adult with an advanced solid tumor such as melanoma, head and neck, liver or kidney cancer.

The rearrangement uses TRBV5-1 and TRBJ1-6, with 8 bases identical to TRBD1. In germline, CDR1 is SGHRS, CDR2 YFSETQ. V shed 6 bases and J 7 bases; nucleotides not matched to a gene: 9. The CDR3 runs to 15 residues. The CDR3: CASTADRVGNSPLHF. The CDR3 nucleotides are TGCGCCAGCACCGCGGACAGGGTTGGAAATTCACCCCTCCACTTT.

V and J are TRBV21-1 and TRBJ1-2. TRBV21-1 is shown as a pseudogene. The CDR3 covers 13 residues. The CDR3 nucleotides are TGTGCCAGCAGCGGCAGAAAGACCTATGGCTACACCTTC. This sequence encodes CASSGRKTYGYTF.

The rearrangement links TRBV11-3 to TRBJ2-7; a weak D match, TRBD2 (6 bases). V was shortened by 0 bases and J by 5 bases, with 8 bases between the two germline ends. The V gene's germline CDR1 is SGHNT and CDR2 YENEEA. The CDR3 totals 13 residues. As DNA, the CDR3 is TGTGCCAGCAGCTTAGATTGGAGGGACGAGCAGTACTTC. Translating it yields CASSLDWRDEQYF.

This clone has just one count. V is TRBV5-1 and J is TRBJ1-6; weak D call: TRBD1 (5 bases). Germline V gives CDR1 SGHRS, CDR2 YFSETQ. The CDR3 spans 14 residues. Deletions cut 2 bases from V and 9 bases from J, with 12 bases between. CDR3 sequence: CASSLEGKGSPLHF. In nucleotides, the CDR3 is TGCGCCAGCAGCTTAGAGGGGAAAGGTTCACCCCTCCACTTT.

The V and J genes are TRBV5-4 and TRBJ2-2, with D uncertain. The V end lost 5 bases, the J end lost 4 bases, and 3 bases lay between the germline ends. The germline V gene has CDR1 SGHNT and CDR2 YYREEE (reference sequence). This CDR3 contains 11 residues. The CDR3 nucleotides are TGTGCCAGCAGATCCACCGGGGAGCTGTTTTTT. Amino acids: CASRSTGELFF.

The chain has TRBV11-2 and TRBJ1-5; D not certain. The CDR3 is 14 amino acids. The V gene's germline CDR1 is SGHAT and CDR2 FQNNGV. The germline V and J ends were trimmed by 5 bases and 3 bases, with 11 bases remaining between them. CDR3 DNA: TGTGCCAGCAGCCCCCCGGGATCCAATCAGCCCCAGCATTTT. Translating gives CASSPPGSNQPQHF. Supplemented by reference TRBV11-2 and TRBJ1-5, the full variable domain reads EAGVAQSPRYKIIEKRQSVAFWCNPISGHATLYWYQQILGQGPKLLIQFQNNGVVDDSQLPKDRFSAERLKGVDSTLKIQPAKLEDSAVYLCASSPPGSNQPQHFGDGTRLSIL.

This sequence joins TRBV2 and TRBJ1-5, with D possibly being TRBD1 (6 bases). This CDR3 spans 15 amino acids. Germline CDR1 reads SNHLY; CDR2 reads FYNNEI. V shed 4 bases and J shed 2 bases, with 12 bases lying between them. The CDR3 spells CASSVRAGGNQPQHF. CDR3 DNA: TGTGCCAGCAGTGTCCGGGCAGGGGGCAATCAGCCCCAGCATTTT. Looking up the rest from reference TRBV2 and TRBJ1-5 gives the full variable domain: EPEVTQTPSHQVTQMGQEVILRCVPISNHLYFYWYRQILGQKVEFLVSFYNNEISEKSEIFDDQFSVERPDGSNFTLKIRSTKLEDSAMYFCASSVRAGGNQPQHFGDGTRLSIL.

The genes are TRBV27 and TRBJ2-5; 7 nucleotides align to TRBD2. Germline V gene sequence: CDR1 MNHEY, CDR2 SMNVEV (reference sequence). The CDR3 totals 15 residues. V shed 0 bases, J shed 0 bases, and the junction held 1 base outside the gene matches. DNA of the CDR3: TGTGCCAGCAGTTTATCCGGGGGGTACCAAGAGACCCAGTACTTC. It yields the protein CASSLSGGYQETQYF.

The J gene is TRBJ2-1, the V gene TRBV15, with TRBD2 identical over 7 bases. V shed 0 bases, J shed 4 bases, and the junction held 6 bases outside the gene matches. The CDR3 runs to 16 residues. CDR1 and CDR2 from the germline V gene are LNHNV and YYDKDF (reference sequence). This CDR3 reads CATSRDLTGGYNEQFF. The CDR3 nucleotides are TGTGCCACCAGCAGAGATTTGACGGGGGGTTACAATGAGCAGTTCTTC.

The chain links TRBV2 to TRBJ2-7; no clear D. This CDR3 contains 12 residues. The V gene's germline CDR1 is SNHLY and CDR2 FYNNEI. Deletions cut 4 bases from V and 3 bases from J, with 7 bases between. CDR3 coding DNA: TGTGCCAGCAGTGGGCAGATCTACGAGCAGTACTTC. It translates to CASSGQIYEQYF. The full variable domain, with the rest looked up from reference TRBV2 and TRBJ2-7, is EPEVTQTPSHQVTQMGQEVILRCVPISNHLYFYWYRQILGQKVEFLVSFYNNEISEKSEIFDDQFSVERPDGSNFTLKIRSTKLEDSAMYFCASSGQIYEQYFGPGTRLTVT.

The chain uses TRBV5-1 and TRBJ2-2; D perhaps matches TRBD2 (6 bases). The V and J ends lost 9 bases and 4 bases respectively, with 16 bases between them. CDR3 length: 14 residues. CDR1 SGHRS and CDR2 YFSETQ come from the germline V gene. The CDR3 bases are TGCGCCACTAGCGCCGGGGTTGCCACCGGGGAGCTGTTTTTT. It is translated as CATSAGVATGELFF.

This clone has just one count. The V and J genes are TRBV19 and TRBJ2-1; tentatively, D is TRBD1 (5 bases). The CDR3 runs 15 residues. V lost 3 bases, J lost 7 bases, and 16 bases lay in between. The V gene's germline CDR1 is LNHDA and CDR2 SQIVND (reference sequence). This CDR3 reads CASSMRQGGKNEQFF. Here the CDR3 DNA reads TGTGCCAGTAGTATGCGGCAGGGTGGGAAGAATGAGCAGTTCTTC. Drawing the rest from reference TRBV19 and TRBJ2-1, the complete variable domain is DGGITQSPKYLFRKEGQNVTLSCEQNLNHDAMYWYRQDPGQGLRLIYYSQIVNDFQKGDIAEGYSVSREKKESFPLTVTSAQKNPTAFYLCASSMRQGGKNEQFFGPGTRLTVL.

The J gene is TRBJ2-6, the V gene TRBV19, with a possible D match to TRBD2 (5 bases). V shed 9 bases and J shed 0 bases, with 6 bases lying between them. There are 13 residues in the CDR3. CDR1 and CDR2 (germline): LNHDA, SQIVND (reference sequence). CDR3 loop: CARDFSGANVLTF. CDR3 in DNA: TGTGCCAGGGACTTCTCTGGGGCCAACGTCCTGACTTTC.

The chain recombines TRBV9 with TRBJ1-4; possibly TRBD1 for D (5 bases). Germline CDR1 SGDLS, CDR2 YYNGEE. Trimming removed 2 bases from V and 7 bases from J, with 15 bases in between. This CDR3 comprises 15 residues. The CDR3 DNA is TGTGCCAGCAGCGTGTCCGGGACCTACAGTGAAAAACTGTTTTTT. Protein: CASSVSGTYSEKLFF.

The chain employs TRBV6-4 and TRBJ2-2; no clear D gene. The germline V and J ends were trimmed by 5 bases and 4 bases, with 11 bases remaining between them. The CDR3 loop spans 14 amino acids. Germline V lookup: CDR1 MRHNA, CDR2 SNTAGT. CDR3 nucleotide sequence: TGTGCCAGCAGTCGGATTTCGGGCACCGGGGAGCTGTTTTTT. Its translation: CASSRISGTGELFF.

The chain is built from TRBV10-3 and TRBJ1-2, with D uncertain. The ends were cut back, 0 bases at V and 10 bases at J, with 15 bases in the middle. This CDR3 spans 14 amino acids. The V gene's germline CDR1 is ENHRY and CDR2 SYGVKD. The CDR3 DNA reads TGTGCCATCAGTGAGTCGTGGGCCGGGAGAGACTACACCTTC. Residues: CAISESWAGRDYTF.

The chain employs TRBV5-4 and TRBJ2-7; the match to TRBD1 covers 9 bases. V shed 4 bases, J shed 6 bases, and the junction held 11 bases outside the gene matches. This CDR3 is built from 15 residues. Per germline, CDR1 SGHNT and CDR2 YYREEE (reference sequence). CDR3 nucleotide sequence: TGTGCCAGCAGCGCAACAGGGGGCTTTAACTCCGAGCAGTACTTC. The encoded protein is CASSATGGFNSEQYF.

The chain uses TRBV6-5 and TRBJ2-7, with 9 bases identical to TRBD1. With 7 bases clipped from V and 4 bases from J, the junction kept 5 bases outside the gene matches. Germline V gives CDR1 MNHEY, CDR2 SVGAGI. The CDR3 sequence is 13 residues long. The CDR3 DNA is TGTGCCAGCAACACGGGACAGGGTTACGAGCAGTACTTC. It codes for CASNTGQGYEQYF.

Here the CDR3 DNA reads TGCGCCAGCAGCTTGGCTGGAGAGTACTACGAGCAGTACTTC. Protein product: CASSLAGEYYEQYF. The V call is TRBV5-1, the J call TRBJ2-7; D ambiguous. Per the germline V gene, CDR1 is SGHRS and CDR2 is YFSETQ. This CDR3 comprises 14 residues. V gave up 0 bases and J gave up 3 bases, with 10 bases separating them.

In regard to this clone: One junction end disagrees with the germline gene, perhaps due to a read error. The chain joins TRBV7-3 to TRBJ2-3; D might be TRBD1 (5 bases). Germline V CDR1 and CDR2: SGHTA, FQGTGA. This CDR3 contains 16 residues. Written as DNA, the CDR3 is TGTGCCAGCAGCCTAACAGGCCACTCTAGCACAGATACGCAGTATTTT. This encodes CASSLTGHSSTDTQYF.

The CDR3 nucleotides are TGTGCCAGCAGTTCTGCCTACGAGCAGTACTTC. Translating it yields CASSSAYEQYF. This chain joins TRBV6-5 and TRBJ2-7; D not resolved. V dropped 4 bases and J dropped 2 bases, with 3 bases sitting between them. Germline loops: CDR1 MNHEY, CDR2 SVGAGI. CDR3 size: 11 residues.

This chain links TRBV19 with TRBJ2-1; D unresolved. Germline assignment: CDR1 LNHDA and CDR2 SQIVND (reference sequence). This CDR3 is 17 amino acids long. With 0 bases removed from V and 2 bases from J, the gap between germline ends came to 14 bases. CDR3 nucleotides: TGTGCCAGTAGTATAGATCTCCTAGGTCAACCCTACAATGAGCAGTTCTTC. Translated, it gives CASSIDLLGQPYNEQFF.

The J gene is TRBJ2-2, the V gene TRBV9; possible D gene TRBD1, 6 bases. V was clipped by 6 bases and J by 8 bases, with 17 bases between them. Per germline, CDR1 SGDLS and CDR2 YYNGEE. There are 14 residues in the CDR3. CDR3 sequence reads: CASTRGRGAGELFF. The DNA for the CDR3 is TGTGCCAGCACAAGGGGCAGGGGTGCAGGGGAGCTGTTTTTT.

The chain joins TRBV21-1 to TRBJ2-4. TRBV21-1 is flagged as a pseudogene. The CDR3 has 18 residues. CDR3 nucleotides: TGTGCCAGCGCAAGCAGAGGTCAGGTAGAGAGGACCAAAAACATTCAGTACTTC. As protein: CASASRGQVERTKNIQYF.

This sequence joins TRBV6-6 and TRBJ1-3; 8 nucleotides agree with TRBD1. The CDR3 is made up of 13 amino acids. Germline V lookup: CDR1 MNHNY, CDR2 SVGAGI (reference sequence). J was trimmed by 6 bases and V by 10 bases; bases with no gene match: 8. CDR3 residues: CATLQGGQNTIYF. The DNA of the CDR3 is TGTGCCACCCTACAGGGGGGACAAAACACCATATATTTT.